This T cell receptor (beta chain) was captured by sequencing in a study of CD8 T cells in ankylosing spondylitis. General study results and limits: Some of these motif variants have turned up before, in reports on reactive arthritis synovial fluid and blood. A TCR beta motif of 7 or 8 highly homologous variants appeared characteristic of ankylosing spondylitis blood.

TCRdb independently ran MiXCR on the 5' RACE reads; one entry per CDR3 protein. This table has roughly 700,000 distinct CDR3 sequences, around 20% appearing once. After removal of 6 bases from V and 4 bases from J, the junction contained 12 bases not matched to a gene. The CDR3 sequence is 18 residues long. From germline, CDR1 is MNHEY and CDR2 SVGEGT. This clonotype appeared a few times. Its cognate antigen is unknown. The V and J genes are TRBV6-2 or TRBV6-3 and TRBJ2-3, with 14 bases that match TRBD2. The clonotype originates from a male donor with ankylosing spondylitis. Material: blood, either unsorted or a sorted T cell fraction (not recorded which). This chain's CDR3 is CASRSRLAGGPDADTQYF. CDR3 DNA: TGTGCCAGCAGATCAAGACTAGCGGGAGGGCCAGACGCAGATACGCAGTATTTT.